This TCR beta chain was sequenced for a study of T cells in Graves' hyperthyroidism and ophthalmopathy. At least ten counts were recorded for this clonotype. Those with hyperthyroidism were 18 to 65 years old, newly diagnosed, and ill for under 2 months. Researchers took RNA transcripts and amplified the TCR beta CDR3 regions from them. Carried out on the TCR CDR3, a first-round RT-PCR used the HTBI primer set. TCRdb re-called the multiplex PCR reads with MiXCR, one entry per CDR3 protein. The sample consists of 480,000 or so distinct CDR3 sequences, 14% of them appearing once. The sequenced sample consisted of blood. The receptor comes from a woman aged 18-29 years with Graves' hyperthyroidism.

DNA of the CDR3: TGTGCCAGCAGACGCGGACAGGCCTCCAACTATGGCTACACCTTC. As protein: CASRRGQASNYGYTF. The gene calls are TRBV2 and TRBJ1-2; 7 bases match TRBD1. The V gene's germline CDR1 is SNHLY and CDR2 FYNNEI. Losses at the gene ends were 6 bases for V and 2 bases for J; bases not matched to a gene: 9. The CDR3 is made up of 15 amino acids.